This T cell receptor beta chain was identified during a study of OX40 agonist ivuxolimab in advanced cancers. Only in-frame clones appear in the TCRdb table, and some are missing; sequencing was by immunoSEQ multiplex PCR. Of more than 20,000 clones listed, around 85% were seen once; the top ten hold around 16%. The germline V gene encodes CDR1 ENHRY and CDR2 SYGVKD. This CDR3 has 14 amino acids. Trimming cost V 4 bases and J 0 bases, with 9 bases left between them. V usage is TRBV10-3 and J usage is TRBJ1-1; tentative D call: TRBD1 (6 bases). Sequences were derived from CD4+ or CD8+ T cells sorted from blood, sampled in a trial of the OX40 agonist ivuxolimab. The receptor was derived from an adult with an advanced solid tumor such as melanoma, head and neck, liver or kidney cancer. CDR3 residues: CAISAQGMNTEAFF. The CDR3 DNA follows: TGTGCCATCAGTGCCCAGGGGATGAACACTGAAGCTTTCTTT.